The rows below give T cell receptor beta chains drawn from one sample of a study of blood T cell repertoires in COVID-19. Sequencing used immunoSEQ multiplex PCR; TCRdb keeps in-frame clones, though not all of them. The sample shows some 85,000 clones, 65% to 85% of them seen only once. Input material: peripheral blood. These receptors were taken from a man in his 70s with COVID-19, enrolled during active disease. Each CDR3 is given with its conserved first and last residue. D genes are given only for firm matches. Part of the rows lack a size; the others show once, few, many or a class for expanded clones.

size: -; V: TRBV30; D: TRBD2; J: TRBJ2-5; CDR3: CAWSREGWTQYF; DNA: TGTGCCTGGAGTCGGGAGGGTTGGACCCAGTACTTC
size: -; V: TRBV5-1; D: -; J: TRBJ1-1; CDR3: CASSPPLGGNTEAFF; DNA: TGCGCCAGCAGCCCCCCCCTGGGGGGGAACACTGAAGCTTTCTTT
size: once; V: TRBV9; D: -; J: TRBJ1-1; CDR3: CASSVDPTDTEAFF; DNA: TGTGCCAGCAGCGTAGACCCTACGGACACTGAAGCTTTCTTT
size: -; V: TRBV7-2; D: TRBD1; J: TRBJ1-5; CDR3: CASSIQGNSNQPQHF; DNA: TGTGCCAGCAGTATACAGGGGAATAGCAATCAGCCCCAGCATTTT
size: few; V: TRBV11-2; D: -; J: TRBJ2-7; CDR3: CASSLEGRAGQYF; DNA: TGTGCCAGCAGCTTAGAAGGACGGGCGGGGCAGTACTTC
size: few; V: TRBV11-3; D: -; J: TRBJ2-3; CDR3: CACTGLYTDTQYF; DNA: TGTGCCTGTACGGGACTCTACACAGATACGCAGTATTTT
size: -; V: TRBV7-9; D: TRBD1; J: TRBJ2-7; CDR3: CASAPGQGPLGYNF; DNA: TGTGCCAGCGCCCCAGGACAGGGGCCACTAGGGTACAACTTC
size: -; V: TRBV28; D: -; J: TRBJ2-7; CDR3: CASSLLAGGLEQYF; DNA: TGTGCCAGCAGTTTACTGGCTGGAGGGCTCGAGCAGTACTTC
size: -; V: TRBV24-1; D: -; J: TRBJ2-2; CDR3: CATSPQWTGELFF; DNA: TGTGCCACCAGTCCCCAGTGGACCGGGGAGCTGTTTTTT
size: once; V: TRBV6-5; D: TRBD1; J: TRBJ1-2; CDR3: CASRGDRLYGYTF; DNA: TGTGCCAGCAGGGGGGACAGGCTCTATGGCTACACCTTC
size: -; V: TRBV19; D: TRBD1; J: TRBJ2-7; CDR3: CASSSMDRGNEQYF; DNA: TGTGCCAGTAGCTCGATGGACAGGGGGAACGAGCAGTACTTC